Each of the 32 T cell receptor beta chains below was sequenced from the same sample in a study of shared clonotypes between healthy human individuals. Using immunoSEQ multiplex PCR, the repertoire was profiled, and TCRdb retains in-frame clones only, with some absent. Found here are about 2 million clones, over 85% of them singletons; the top ten hold roughly 0.13%. Material: naive CD4+ T cells sorted from blood. The subset denotes: CD45RA+ positively selected. These receptors were collected from a man younger than 30 in good health.

This chain joins TRBV5-4 and TRBJ2-2; TRBD1 aligns across 7 bases. The V gene's germline CDR1 is SGHNT and CDR2 YYREEE (reference sequence). The CDR3 is made up of 16 amino acids. V lost 0 bases, J lost 4 bases, and 6 bases stayed unmatched. CDR3 loop: CASSLGTGVGTGELFF. CDR3 in DNA: TGTGCCAGCAGCTTGGGTACAGGGGTGGGCACCGGGGAGCTGTTTTTT.

The chain links TRBV7-2 to TRBJ1-5; 9 bases map to TRBD1. Unmatched junction bases numbered 7, after V lost 4 bases and J lost 6 bases. From germline, CDR1 is SGHTA and CDR2 FQGNSA. CDR3 length equals 15 residues. In DNA, the CDR3 is TGTGCCAGCAGCTATAACACAGGGGGCGTTCAGCCCCAGCATTTT. Its translation is CASSYNTGGVQPQHF.

The chain joins TRBV5-8 to TRBJ2-2; no definite D call. The CDR3 is 13 residues long. In germline, CDR1 is SGHTS, CDR2 YDEGEE. Between the trimmed V and J ends, which lost 2 bases and 4 bases, there was a span of 6 bases. The CDR3 sequence is CASSFIFTGELFF. CDR3 nucleotide sequence: TGTGCCAGCAGCTTCATATTCACCGGGGAGCTGTTTTTT.

The genes are TRBV14 and TRBJ2-1, with D possibly matching TRBD2 (5 bases). Trimming pared 5 bases from V and 7 bases from J, leaving 15 bases between. The germline gives CDR1 SGHDN, CDR2 FVKESK. The CDR3 covers 14 residues. This CDR3 is CASSVLVDGNEQFF. CDR3 bases: TGTGCCAGCAGCGTACTAGTCGACGGAAATGAGCAGTTCTTC.

Many counts were recorded for this clone. The rearrangement joins TRBV7-9 to TRBJ2-7, with 7 bases that match TRBD1. The CDR3 spans 15 residues. V dropped 5 bases and J dropped 2; count of bases not matched to a gene: 9. CDR1 is SEHNR, CDR2 FQNEAQ, per germline (reference sequence). The CDR3 bases are TGTGCCAGCAGCCGCACAGGGGTGGGGACCTACGAGCAGTACTTC. This codes for CASSRTGVGTYEQYF.

With respect to this clone: One junction end does not reproduce the germline sequence, and a read error may be involved. The chain carries TRBV20-1 and TRBJ1-2; D gene unclear. The CDR3 totals 10 residues. CDR1 and CDR2 from the germline V gene are DFQATT and SNEGSKA (reference sequence). CDR3 protein: CSAWTRVHHF. The CDR3 DNA sequence: TGCAGTGCTTGGACCCGAGTCCACCACTTC.

Regarding this clone: This sample also contains other DNA sequences that code for the same CDR3. V gene TRBV19 combines with J gene TRBJ2-2; D is undetermined. The CDR3 consists of 14 residues. Germline values: CDR1 LNHDA, CDR2 SQIVND (reference sequence). Trimming removed 1 base at V and 3 bases at J, with 6 bases between. The CDR3 region has the DNA TGTGCCAGTAGTATAGGGGTGGACACCGGGGAGCTGTTTTTT. Translation: CASSIGVDTGELFF.

The rearrangement uses TRBV7-3 and TRBJ2-3; D gene ambiguous. This CDR3 comprises 13 residues. The V end lost 3 bases, the J end lost 5 bases, and 9 bases lay between the germline ends. The V gene's germline CDR1 is SGHTA and CDR2 FQGTGA. For the CDR3, the DNA is TGTGCCAGCAGCTTCTACGGCAAAGATACGCAGTATTTT. Translating gives CASSFYGKDTQYF.

The chain has TRBV5-1 and TRBJ2-2; D may be TRBD2 (6 bases). CDR1 is SGHRS, CDR2 YFSETQ, per germline. The CDR3 runs to 16 residues. V shed 5 bases and J shed 0 bases, with 14 bases lying between them. CDR3 loop: CASREPGSANTGELFF. The CDR3 bases are TGCGCCAGCAGGGAACCCGGGAGCGCGAACACCGGGGAGCTGTTTTTT.

The V call is TRBV30, the J call TRBJ1-1, with 7 bases identical to TRBD1. V dropped 0 bases and J dropped 5; count of bases not matched to a gene: 9. Germline CDR1 is GTSNPN and CDR2 is SVGIG (reference sequence). The CDR3 extends over 15 amino acids. CDR3 sequence (DNA): TGTGCCTGGAGTGTCCGACAGGGTTCGGGGACTGAAGCTTTCTTT. Its translation is CAWSVRQGSGTEAFF.

The chain combines TRBV5-4 with TRBJ1-2; possible D gene TRBD1, 5 bases. Between the trimmed V and J ends, which lost 4 bases and 8 bases, there was a span of 18 bases. CDR3 length: 14 amino acids. In germline, CDR1 is SGHNT, CDR2 YYREEE (reference sequence). CDR3 bases: TGTGCCAGCAGCCTACCCGCAGGGTCATTAGGCTACACCTTC. Encoded protein: CASSLPAGSLGYTF.

The V and J genes are TRBV19 and TRBJ2-3; D unresolved. Germline CDR1 and CDR2: LNHDA and SQIVND (reference sequence). This CDR3 has 13 amino acids. Trimming stripped 5 bases from V and 4 bases from J, with 10 bases between. The CDR3 reads CASSVSPADTQYF. CDR3 sequence (DNA): TGTGCCAGTAGTGTGTCCCCGGCAGATACGCAGTATTTT.

The chain has TRBV18 and TRBJ2-2; D may correspond to TRBD1 or TRBD2 (5 bases each). The CDR3 totals 15 residues. Germline V gives CDR1 KGHSH, CDR2 LQKENI. V was clipped by 4 bases and J by 4 bases, with 13 bases between them. Here the CDR3 reads CASSRGAEGTGELFF. In nucleotides, the CDR3 is TGTGCCAGCTCACGAGGGGCAGAAGGCACCGGGGAGCTGTTTTTT.

CDR3 DNA: TGTGCCAGCTCACCTGGGTTGCCGGGTTCCGTCTCTGGAGCTGAAGCTTTCTTT. Residues: CASSPGLPGSVSGAEAFF. The chain is built from TRBV18 and TRBJ1-1; D gene unclear. Trimming took 3 bases from V and 6 from J, leaving 26 bases between them. Germline CDR1 KGHSH, CDR2 LQKENI. This CDR3 is built from 18 residues.

The rearrangement links TRBV11-3 to TRBJ2-3; D remains unclear. This CDR3 is built from 13 residues. V lost 2 bases to trimming and J lost 5 bases, with 8 bases between them. Germline assignment: CDR1 SGHNT and CDR2 YENEEA. The CDR3 nucleotides read TGTGCCAGCAGCTTAAACGTTGTAGATACGCAGTATTTT. Amino acid sequence: CASSLNVVDTQYF. The entire variable domain, with the rest obtained from reference TRBV11-3 and TRBJ2-3, is as follows: EAGVVQSPRYKIIEKKQPVAFWCNPISGHNTLYWYLQNLGQGPELLIRYENEEAVDDSQLPKDRFSAERLKGVDSTLKIQPAELGDSAVYLCASSLNVVDTQYFGPGTRLTVL.

The rearrangement uses TRBV7-2 and TRBJ2-7, with 12 bases identical to TRBD1. CDR1 is SGHTA and CDR2 is FQGNSA in the germline V gene. The CDR3 covers 15 residues. V dropped 3 bases and J dropped 5; count of bases not matched to a gene: 5. CDR3 in DNA: TGTGCCAGCAGCTTTTGGGGACAGGGGGCTGACGAGCAGTACTTC. This gives the protein CASSFWGQGADEQYF.

The chain employs TRBV7-9 and TRBJ2-7; 7 nucleotides line up with TRBD2. The V segment lost 5 bases and the J segment 9 bases; nucleotides outside the gene matches: 10. The CDR3 is 13 residues long. From germline, CDR1 is SEHNR and CDR2 FQNEAQ (reference sequence). In DNA form, the CDR3 reads TGTGCCAGCAGCCCTAGCGGCTCCGCAGCGCAGTACTTC. Encoded protein: CASSPSGSAAQYF.

The chain recombines TRBV5-1 with TRBJ2-2; D remains unclear. CDR3 length equals 15 residues. V was pared by 4 bases and J by 3 bases, with 13 bases between. Germline lookup yields CDR1 SGHRS and CDR2 YFSETQ. CDR3 residues: CASSQVVSYTGELFF. The CDR3 DNA sequence: TGCGCCAGCAGCCAGGTCGTCTCGTACACCGGGGAGCTGTTTTTT.

The CDR3 loop reads CASRGIGGQNTEAFF. Written as DNA, the CDR3 is TGTGCCAGCCGGGGAATAGGGGGCCAGAACACTGAAGCTTTCTTT. V and J are TRBV27 and TRBJ1-1; 7 nucleotides line up with TRBD1. CDR1 MNHEY and CDR2 SMNVEV come from the germline V gene (reference sequence). This CDR3 has 15 residues. The ends lost 8 bases at V and 1 base at J; junction bases unmatched: 10.

The CDR3 spells CAISEAAGEQYF. The CDR3 DNA sequence: TGTGCCATCAGTGAGGCAGCAGGGGAGCAGTACTTC. The V gene is TRBV10-3, the J gene TRBJ2-7; TRBD1 might be the D (5 bases). Germline CDR1 ENHRY, CDR2 SYGVKD. The CDR3 extends over 12 amino acids. V was shortened by 2 bases and J by 7 bases, with 9 bases between the two germline ends.

The gene calls are TRBV5-1 and TRBJ2-7; a possible D gene is TRBD2 (5 bases). Germline V gene sequence: CDR1 SGHRS, CDR2 YFSETQ. The V gene lost 2 bases and the J gene lost 4 bases, with 13 bases spanning the gap. This CDR3 has 14 amino acids. The DNA of the CDR3 is TGCGCCAGCAGCTTAGGTGGGAGAACGTACGAGCAGTACTTC. It translates to CASSLGGRTYEQYF.

V gene TRBV21-1 combines with J gene TRBJ2-1; the D segment call TRBD2 is taken from the table without a DNA check. TRBV21-1 is a pseudogene segment. CDR3 length: 21 amino acids. The DNA of the CDR3 is TGTGCCAGCAGCAAAGGCGCGCAGGGAATGCCGGGACTAGCGGGCGACAATGAGCAGTTCTTC. Its translation: CASSKGAQGMPGLAGDNEQFF.

This chain uses TRBV6-1 with TRBJ1-3; 9 bases line up with TRBD1. J gave up 5 bases and V 4 bases, and 6 bases lay outside the gene matches. CDR1 MNHNS and CDR2 SASEGT come from the germline V gene. The CDR3 spans 15 residues. CDR3 amino acids: CASSAGTGLRNTIYF. CDR3 coding DNA: TGTGCCAGCAGTGCCGGGACAGGGCTCAGAAACACCATATATTTT.

The genes are TRBV5-6 and TRBJ2-6, with a tentative D call TRBD1 (5 bases). Trimming pared 2 bases from V and 2 bases from J, leaving 11 bases between. The length of the CDR3 is 16 residues. Germline lookup yields CDR1 SGHDT and CDR2 YYEEEE. The CDR3 DNA reads as TGTGCCAGCAGCTTCTGGTGGGGCACTGGGGCCAACGTCCTGACTTTC. Amino acid sequence: CASSFWWGTGANVLTF.

This clone was seen more than once but under ten times. V usage is TRBV5-1 and J usage is TRBJ1-2; D is unclear. Germline V gene lookup returns CDR1 SGHRS and CDR2 YFSETQ. V gave up 0 bases and J gave up 4 bases, with 13 bases separating them. The CDR3 is made up of 15 amino acids. Here the CDR3 reads CASSLAKDSVYGYTF. In nucleotides, the CDR3 is TGCGCCAGCAGCTTGGCTAAGGATTCCGTCTATGGCTACACCTTC.

V and J are TRBV7-9 and TRBJ2-5, with a possible D match to TRBD2 (5 bases). CDR1 and CDR2 (germline): SEHNR, FQNEAQ (reference sequence). V lost 4 bases, J lost 2 bases, and 23 bases lay in between. This CDR3 contains 18 residues. The CDR3 loop is CASSYNWGDGQRQETQYF. CDR3 sequence (DNA): TGTGCCAGCAGCTACAACTGGGGAGACGGGCAGCGTCAAGAGACCCAGTACTTC.

V usage is TRBV27 and J usage is TRBJ1-1; 10 positions agree with TRBD1. V was pared by 4 bases and J by 0 bases, with 8 bases of the junction left unmatched. The CDR3 sequence is 17 residues long. Germline V gene sequence: CDR1 MNHEY, CDR2 SMNVEV (reference sequence). CDR3 DNA sequence: TGTGCCAGCAGTTCCCCGGGACAGGGGCTCTTGAACACTGAAGCTTTCTTT. It encodes CASSSPGQGLLNTEAFF.

With respect to this clone: The identical CDR3 is also encoded by other nucleotide sequences in the sample. The rearrangement joins TRBV20-1 to TRBJ2-7; D uncertain. This CDR3 region has 11 residues. Trimming took off 5 bases at V and 1 base at J, with 6 bases between the two ends. Germline V gene data show CDR1 as DFQATT and CDR2 as SNEGSKA (reference sequence). CDR3 loop: CSAFRSYEQYF. As DNA, the CDR3 is TGCAGTGCTTTCAGGTCCTACGAGCAGTACTTC.

The V call is TRBV4-3, the J call TRBJ2-3, with 9 bases that match TRBD1. This CDR3 comprises 15 residues. In germline, CDR1 is LGHNA, CDR2 YSLEER. The V and J ends lost 5 bases and 2 bases, in that order; junction bases with no gene match: 5. The CDR3 sequence: CASSDGQGSTDTQYF. As DNA, the CDR3 is TGCGCCAGCAGCGACGGACAGGGGTCCACAGATACGCAGTATTTT.

The chain combines TRBV7-9 with TRBJ2-2, with 10 positions matching TRBD1. V lost 7 bases and J lost 4; bases outside the gene matches: 12. The CDR3 consists of 17 residues. Germline CDR1 reads SEHNR; CDR2 reads FQNEAQ (reference sequence). The CDR3 region has the DNA TGTGCCAGCACCACTCGCCCGGGACAGGGGACCACCGGGGAGCTGTTTTTT. It specifies CASTTRPGQGTTGELFF.

Here the CDR3 reads CASSDRDRPFQYNEQFF. The CDR3 region has the DNA TGTGCCAGCAGCGATCGGGACAGGCCGTTCCAATACAATGAGCAGTTCTTC. The rearrangement joins TRBV9 to TRBJ2-1; TRBD1 aligns across 8 bases. Losses at the gene ends were 3 bases for V and 4 bases for J; bases not matched to a gene: 12. The CDR3 has 17 amino acids. Germline loops: CDR1 SGDLS, CDR2 YYNGEE.

The chain couples TRBV6-1 to TRBJ1-5; 9 nucleotides match TRBD1. The CDR3 length is 14 residues. Trimming took 4 bases from V and 4 from J; bases not matched to a gene: 2. Per germline, CDR1 MNHNS and CDR2 SASEGT. This chain's CDR3 is CASSGDRVNQPQHF. The CDR3 nucleotides are TGTGCCAGCAGTGGGGACAGGGTGAATCAGCCCCAGCATTTT.